The next 32 T cell receptor beta chains were all read from a single sample in a study of beta chain features in type 1 diabetes. Study outcomes and limitations: Across all four CD4+ subsets, people with type 1 diabetes showed modestly shorter TCRB CDR3s.

These receptors are not linked to any known antigen. Reverse transcribing all isolated RNA meant expressed TCRB transcripts were sequenced. TCRdb's copy holds only in-frame clones and misses some; the assay was immunoSEQ multiplex PCR. The sample yields more than 550,000 clones, about an eighth seen once. Specimen: naive CD4+ T cells from blood. All receptors come from a man aged 18 to 30 with type 1 diabetes.

The V call is TRBV30, the J call TRBJ1-5; D not resolved. With 2 bases removed from V and 3 bases from J, the gap between germline ends came to 11 bases. Germline-derived CDR1 and CDR2 are GTSNPN and SVGIG (reference sequence). The CDR3 totals 14 residues. The CDR3 coding sequence is TGTGCCTGGAGTACGGGCAGTTCCAATCAGCCCCAGCATTTT. The encoded protein is CAWSTGSSNQPQHF.

This clone was detected only a few times. The J gene is TRBJ2-1, the V gene TRBV7-9, with TRBD2 matching over 12 bases. The germline CDR1 and CDR2 sequences are SEHNR and FQNEAQ (reference sequence). V was clipped by 5 bases and J by 8 bases; unmatched bases: 13. CDR3 length equals 17 residues. This CDR3 reads CASSPTVTSGGPDEQFF. The CDR3 DNA reads TGTGCCAGCAGCCCTACCGTCACTAGCGGGGGGCCCGATGAGCAGTTCTTC.

The chain links TRBV7-9 to TRBJ1-4, with D possibly being TRBD1 (6 bases). The CDR3 covers 16 residues. Germline assignment: CDR1 SEHNR and CDR2 FQNEAQ (reference sequence). V was cut by 3 bases and J by 10 bases, with 21 bases left in between. The CDR3 sequence: CASSLGPGGASRKLFF. The CDR3 DNA reads TGTGCCAGCAGCTTGGGCCCGGGGGGCGCATCCCGAAAACTGTTTTTT.

This clone was observed a handful of times. The chain couples TRBV2 to TRBJ2-1, with 7 positions matching TRBD1. The germline V gene has CDR1 SNHLY and CDR2 FYNNEI. The CDR3 loop spans 11 amino acids. V was clipped by 6 bases and J by 13 bases; unmatched bases: 6. The CDR3 is CASSEGDRQFF. In DNA, the CDR3 is TGTGCCAGCAGCGAGGGGGACAGACAGTTCTTC. Variable domain in full (rest from reference TRBV2 and TRBJ2-1): EPEVTQTPSHQVTQMGQEVILRCVPISNHLYFYWYRQILGQKVEFLVSFYNNEISEKSEIFDDQFSVERPDGSNFTLKIRSTKLEDSAMYFCASSEGDRQFFGPGTRLTVL.

The chain is built from TRBV2 and TRBJ2-1; 12 bases fit TRBD2. The CDR3 contains 13 residues. Germline CDR1 and CDR2: SNHLY and FYNNEI. The V gene end was trimmed by 4 bases and the J gene end by 16 bases; junction bases not matched to a gene: 8. Here the CDR3 reads CASSGPSGGAVFF. Written as DNA, the CDR3 is TGTGCCAGCAGTGGACCTAGCGGGGGGGCCGTTTTCTTC.

The chain joins TRBV30 to TRBJ1-3; D gene ambiguous. V lost 4 bases, J lost 14 bases, and 18 bases lay in between. From germline, CDR1 is GTSNPN and CDR2 SVGIG (reference sequence). This CDR3 is 12 amino acids long. The CDR3 here is CAWTAGGPILYF. Here the CDR3 DNA reads TGTGCCTGGACGGCAGGAGGGCCCATCCTATATTTT.

The chain combines TRBV20-1 with TRBJ1-2; no firm D call. Looked up from germline, CDR1 is DFQATT and CDR2 is SNEGSKA (reference sequence). Trimming removed 6 bases at V and 5 bases at J, with 10 bases between. The CDR3 is made up of 11 amino acids. The CDR3 sequence: CSARGPYGYTF. The CDR3 DNA reads as TGCAGTGCCCGAGGGCCATATGGCTACACCTTC.

This chain links TRBV4-3 with TRBJ1-2; tentative D call: TRBD1 (6 bases). Trimming cost V 0 bases and J 2 bases, with 10 bases left between them. The CDR3 contains 15 residues. Per the germline V gene, CDR1 is LGHNA and CDR2 is YSLEER. The CDR3 sequence: CASSQDTGYNYGYTF. The CDR3 nucleotides are TGCGCCAGCAGCCAAGATACAGGGTACAACTATGGCTACACCTTC.

This clone was counted between two and nine times. J is TRBJ1-1 and V is TRBV18, with D unclear. Germline-derived CDR1 and CDR2 are KGHSH and LQKENI. The germline V and J ends were trimmed by 3 bases and 1 base, with 9 bases remaining between them. The CDR3 contains 14 residues. CDR3 sequence: CASSPDLANTEAFF. The CDR3 nucleotides are TGTGCCAGCTCACCTGATTTGGCGAACACTGAAGCTTTCTTT.

This clone was observed a handful of times. This chain joins TRBV18 and TRBJ1-1; tentatively, D is TRBD1 (5 bases). The CDR3 totals 16 residues. Trimming removed 5 bases from V and 0 bases from J, with 16 bases in between. Germline values: CDR1 KGHSH, CDR2 LQKENI. This chain's CDR3 is CASSFEGVPMNTEAFF. DNA of the CDR3: TGTGCCAGCTCATTCGAAGGGGTCCCTATGAACACTGAAGCTTTCTTT.

The chain couples TRBV5-1 to TRBJ2-7; the match to TRBD1 covers 7 bases. The V gene's germline CDR1 is SGHRS and CDR2 YFSETQ. J gave up 5 bases and V 2 bases, and 10 bases lay outside the gene matches. This CDR3 region has 15 residues. The CDR3 protein is CASSFDTGVYDEQYF. In nucleotides, the CDR3 is TGCGCCAGCAGCTTCGATACAGGGGTCTACGACGAGCAGTACTTC.

A remark on this clone: This same CDR3 is encoded by further DNA sequences in the sample. The CDR3 nucleotides read TGTGCCTGGAGACTAGCGGGGGGTACAGATACGCAGTATTTT. As protein: CAWRLAGGTDTQYF. V gene TRBV30 combines with J gene TRBJ2-3; 12 bases are a match to TRBD2. The germline V gene has CDR1 GTSNPN and CDR2 SVGIG (reference sequence). This CDR3 contains 14 residues. The trim removed 3 bases at V and 3 bases at J, leaving 1 base unmatched.

In its sample, this clone was seen a few times. The V gene is TRBV4-2, the J gene TRBJ1-3; D possibly corresponds to TRBD1 (5 bases). Looked up from germline, CDR1 is LGHNA and CDR2 is YNFKEQ. There are 17 residues in the CDR3. V was pared by 2 bases and J by 4 bases, with 18 bases between. CDR3 residues: CASSQRGLSSGGNTIYF. DNA of the CDR3: TGTGCCAGCAGCCAACGTGGACTGTCCTCAGGGGGAAACACCATATATTTT.

This clone was observed a handful of times. V gene TRBV4-1 combines with J gene TRBJ1-1, with 10 bases that match TRBD1. Per the germline V gene, CDR1 is MGHRA and CDR2 is YSYEKL. CDR3 length equals 15 residues. V gave up 6 bases and J gave up 2 bases; unmatched junction bases: 6. CDR3 residues: CASSPRDRGNTEAFF. The CDR3 DNA is TGCGCCAGCAGTCCCCGGGACAGGGGAAACACTGAAGCTTTCTTT.

CDR3 region: CAIADRNQPQHF. In DNA, the CDR3 is TGTGCCATCGCGGACAGGAATCAGCCCCAGCATTTT. This rearrangement joins TRBV10-3 to TRBJ1-5, with TRBD1 matching over 7 bases. V gave up 8 bases and J gave up 4 bases; unmatched junction bases: 2. Germline CDR1 ENHRY, CDR2 SYGVKD. The CDR3 is 12 amino acids.

This rearrangement joins TRBV7-2 to TRBJ2-2, with 8 bases fitting TRBD1. The CDR3 extends over 15 amino acids. The germline CDR1 and CDR2 sequences are SGHTA and FQGNSA. V lost 5 bases, J lost 6 bases, and 8 bases stayed unmatched. The CDR3 loop is CASSPRQGWAGELFF. The DNA for the CDR3 is TGTGCCAGCAGCCCCCGACAGGGGTGGGCCGGGGAGCTGTTTTTT.

The CDR3 region has the DNA TGTGCCTCCCGCCTCGGGGGGGCGGACACCGGGGAGCTGTTTTTT. Amino acids: CASRLGGADTGELFF. The V and J genes are TRBV10-3 and TRBJ2-2; 8 bases fit TRBD2. Germline lookup yields CDR1 ENHRY and CDR2 SYGVKD. The CDR3 runs 15 residues. V dropped 11 bases and J dropped 3; count of bases not matched to a gene: 11.

This clone was recorded a few times. This sequence joins TRBV4-2 and TRBJ2-3, with D perhaps assigned TRBD1 or TRBD2 (5 bases each). V was trimmed by 4 bases and J by 3 bases, leaving 17 bases between them. The germline CDR1 and CDR2 sequences are LGHNA and YNFKEQ. The CDR3 runs 16 residues. As DNA, the CDR3 is TGTGCCAGCAGCCGGGCACCGGGGCCAGGGACAGATACGCAGTATTTT. It specifies CASSRAPGPGTDTQYF.

This clone showed up just a few times. The rearrangement joins TRBV30 to TRBJ1-5; weak D call: TRBD1 (6 bases). CDR1 GTSNPN and CDR2 SVGIG come from the germline V gene (reference sequence). The CDR3 contains 16 residues. V gave up 0 bases and J gave up 2 bases, with 14 bases separating them. For the CDR3, the DNA is TGTGCCTGGAGTGTTCAGGGGACGTGGGGCAATCAGCCCCAGCATTTT. It specifies CAWSVQGTWGNQPQHF.

The chain carries TRBV27 and TRBJ1-6, with D perhaps TRBD1 (5 bases). Trimming left V 5 bases short and J 6 bases short, with 11 bases between. Germline V lookup: CDR1 MNHEY, CDR2 SMNVEV (reference sequence). The CDR3 extends over 14 amino acids. The CDR3: CASSPGTPNSPLHF. DNA of the CDR3: TGTGCCAGCAGTCCCGGGACTCCTAATTCACCCCTCCACTTT.

Remarks on this clone: The junction does not match germline at one end; this may be a read error. The rearrangement uses TRBV6-5 and TRBJ1-5, with TRBD1 identical over 9 bases. CDR3 length: 15 residues. Germline lookup yields CDR1 MNHEY and CDR2 SVGAGI. DNA of the CDR3: TGTGCCAGCAGCCGGACAGGGGAAAGCAGTCAGCCCCAGCATTTT. Translating it yields CASSRTGESSQPQHF.

This chain joins TRBV6-5 and TRBJ2-7; maybe TRBD1 (6 bases). V was clipped by 4 bases and J by 3 bases, with 13 bases between them. Germline V gives CDR1 MNHEY, CDR2 SVGAGI. This CDR3 is 14 amino acids long. The CDR3: CASSSTGTNYEQYF. CDR3 nucleotide sequence: TGTGCCAGCAGTTCTACCGGGACAAACTACGAGCAGTACTTC.

This clone was seen a few times. V is TRBV6-6 and J is TRBJ1-3; D possibly corresponds to TRBD1 (6 bases). From germline, CDR1 is MNHNY and CDR2 SVGAGI (reference sequence). V was pared by 5 bases and J by 2 bases, with 13 bases between. The length of the CDR3 is 15 residues. CDR3 DNA: TGTGCCAGCAGTACAGGGCATGCTCCTGGAAACACCATATATTTT. It yields the protein CASSTGHAPGNTIYF.

This clone appeared many times. This CDR3 reads CASSSQDEQFF. In DNA form, the CDR3 reads TGTGCCAGCAGCTCTCAGGATGAGCAGTTCTTC. V gene TRBV7-9 combines with J gene TRBJ2-1; no definite D call. The CDR3 covers 11 residues. Germline CDR1 SEHNR, CDR2 FQNEAQ (reference sequence). The germline V and J ends were trimmed by 4 bases and 8 bases, with 6 bases remaining between them.

This clone was recorded a few times. The chain carries TRBV5-6 and TRBJ1-2, with D uncertain. V was trimmed by 1 base and J by 1 base, leaving 11 bases between them. This CDR3 contains 15 residues. CDR1 and CDR2 (germline): SGHDT, YYEEEE. The CDR3 loop reads CASSLNVRVNYGYTF. The CDR3 DNA is TGTGCCAGCAGCTTGAACGTCAGAGTTAACTATGGCTACACCTTC.

This clone was counted only a few times. The chain is built from TRBV13 and TRBJ2-3; no definite D call. The V end was cut by 3 bases, the J end by 1 base, with 8 bases between. Per the germline V gene, CDR1 is PRHDT and CDR2 is FYEKMQ (reference sequence). This CDR3 region has 14 residues. CDR3 loop: CASSFQSGTDTQYF. CDR3 in DNA: TGTGCCAGCAGCTTTCAATCCGGCACAGATACGCAGTATTTT.

The J gene is TRBJ2-1, the V gene TRBV30; D gene unclear. Trimming stripped 0 bases from V and 5 bases from J, with 8 bases between. Germline assignment: CDR1 GTSNPN and CDR2 SVGIG (reference sequence). This CDR3 contains 13 residues. In nucleotides, the CDR3 is TGTGCCTGGAGTGTACGGGCCGACAATGAGCAGTTCTTC. Its protein is CAWSVRADNEQFF. The variable domain in full, completed from reference TRBV30 and TRBJ2-1, reads SQTIHQWPATLVQPVGSPLSLECTVEGTSNPNLYWYRQAAGRGLQLLFYSVGIGQISSEVPQNLSASRPQDRQFILSSKKLLLSDSGFYLCAWSVRADNEQFFGPGTRLTVL.

The table lists this clone with a few counts. This chain links TRBV29-1 with TRBJ1-4, with D tentatively TRBD1 (5 bases). The CDR3 is 13 amino acids. V lost 7 bases and J lost 5, with 14 bases in between. The germline V gene has CDR1 SQVTM and CDR2 ANQGSEA. The CDR3, as DNA: TGCAGCGCCGGGTGGGGCACCAATGAAAAACTGTTTTTT. Translating it yields CSAGWGTNEKLFF.

V usage is TRBV7-2 and J usage is TRBJ2-7, with D possibly TRBD1 on 6 matching bases. The CDR3 consists of 15 residues. Trimming left V 4 bases short and J 3 bases short, with 16 bases between. Per germline, CDR1 SGHTA and CDR2 FQGNSA. The chain's CDR3 is CASSWEGGIFYEQYF. In nucleotides, the CDR3 is TGTGCCAGCAGCTGGGAAGGGGGAATTTTCTACGAGCAGTACTTC.

This clone occurred a few times. The chain recombines TRBV6-5 with TRBJ1-1, with TRBD1 as a possible D gene (5 bases). Looked up from germline, CDR1 is MNHEY and CDR2 is SVGAGI. This CDR3 region has 14 residues. Trimming cost V 7 bases and J 3 bases, with 15 bases left between them. The CDR3 nucleotides are TGTGCCAGCAACGTGGCGAGGGGAGACACTGAAGCTTTCTTT. Protein product: CASNVARGDTEAFF.

This clone showed up just a few times. The CDR3 DNA follows: TGTGCCAGCAGCGCTGGACTAGTCAACCAAGAGACCCAGTACTTC. Translated: CASSAGLVNQETQYF. V gene TRBV9 combines with J gene TRBJ2-5; 7 bases fit TRBD2. After removal of 3 bases from V and 0 bases from J, the junction contained 5 bases not matched to a gene. Germline V gives CDR1 SGDLS, CDR2 YYNGEE. This CDR3 spans 15 amino acids. The complete variable domain, with remaining parts taken from reference TRBV9 and TRBJ2-5, reads DSGVTQTPKHLITATGQRVTLRCSPRSGDLSVYWYQQSLDQGLQFLIQYYNGEERAKGNILERFSAQQFPDLHSELNLSSLELGDSALYFCASSAGLVNQETQYFGPGTRLLVL.

This clone was observed a handful of times. The chain combines TRBV6-6 with TRBJ2-5; D gene unclear. The germline V and J ends were trimmed by 4 bases and 5 bases, with 11 bases remaining between them. CDR3 length equals 13 residues. The V gene's germline CDR1 is MNHNY and CDR2 SVGAGI (reference sequence). CDR3 DNA sequence: TGTGCCAGCAGTTCCCCTCCTCGCGAGACCCAGTACTTC. Translated: CASSSPPRETQYF.